This TCR beta chain was found in a study of identical twins (TCRdb year 2016). At the level of the whole study: To test whether fetal clonotypes persist, this study deep-sequenced TCR alpha and beta repertoires from monozygotic twins, from unrelated adults of various ages, and from cord blood. To rule out contamination, the twin experiments were replicated at different times with different library preparation protocols. On the study overall, not on this receptor specifically: Out-of-frame TCR alpha sequences shared between twins showed an excess of low generation-probability sequences compared with coincidental sharing between unrelated individuals. A weaker excess of twin sharing was found in beta out-of-frame sequences because the signal-to-noise ratio was lowered by fewer shared sequences. Because the same donors could not be followed over many years, conclusions were based on cross-sectional statistical analysis. Abundant cord blood beta clonotypes carried fewer insertions; young adult naive repertoires showed a weaker similar trend, while memory repertoires showed none. Recombination models systematically underestimated out-of-frame TCR alpha sharing in monozygotic twins but agreed with sharing between unrelated individuals. Zero-insertion analyses could be partly confounded by invariant T cells such as MAIT and iNKT, though diverse VJ usage argued against such confounding for most clonotypes.

This clonotype occurred a few times. No cognate antigen has been identified for it. No qualities accompany the bases; no much larger clone lies one base away. CDR1 MNHEY and CDR2 SMNVEV are derived from the germline V gene (reference sequence). Trimming accounts for 5 bases at V and 2 bases at J, while the number of junction bases matched to no gene is 7. Counted from cysteine to phenylalanine, this CDR3 has 15 amino acids. Of the read, only the CDR3 DNA is kept; its 45 bases are in frame from base 1. Every donor in the study was a healthy Caucasian. Three pairs of female monozygotic twins, all aged roughly 18 to 30 years, made up the twin cohort. CD4+ and CD8+ T cell populations were isolated with positive isolation kits from Invitrogen. The library came from 5' RACE. TCRdb names Illumina HiSeq 2000 as the instrument used. A universal primer binding site was added through template switching, and the final cDNA carried a unique molecular identifier so that TCR cDNA molecules could be counted accurately. First-strand cDNA for TCR alpha and beta chains was synthesized from specific primers in the conserved constant-segment region. To control for contamination, every cDNA library was double barcoded, receiving both a SMART-Mk sample barcode and Illumina barcodes. TruSeq adapter sequences and Illumina sample barcodes were added in two successive PCR steps. TCR alpha and beta cDNA libraries were sequenced on the Illumina HiSeq platform with custom primers. From the authors' description of their analysis: Raw reads were processed with MiGEC to extract unique molecular identifiers, and MiXCR was used to determine CDR3 positions. For each individual, recombination models were inferred using an EM algorithm with the repgenHMM and IGoR tools. The analysis of shared clonotypes was done with the tcR package in R, with sharing normalized by the product of cloneset sizes. To study raw recombination without the effects of thymic and clonal selection, out-of-frame nonproductive sequences were analyzed. TCRdb took the public reads, trimmed them with fastp at Q25, ran MiXCR for clone calling and kept in-frame beta chains. For every CDR3 protein sequence, its rows merge into one entry that carries the most common genes and DNA. The V and J calls and clone size come from TCRdb's table, not from the authors' own analysis. The sample table lists just over 450,000 distinct CDR3 sequences, approximately 14% of them with a count of one. The ten most abundant clones make up about 0.54% of the sample.

The sample was also linked to a second study, of yellow fever vaccine responses in identical twins. That second publication adds: According to the authors, the vaccine-induced T cell response in identical twins seemed to be partly convergent and partly specific to each individual. The study precisely tracked vaccine-responding T cell clones in identical twins.

The chain links TRBV27 with TRBJ2-3; the central 7 bases match TRBD1. What was sequenced was CD4+ T cells sorted from blood. This receptor was identified in a woman under 30 in good health. CDR3 region: CASSQDRVLTDTQYF. The nucleotide sequence is given as TGTGCCAGCAGTCAAGACAGGGTACTCACAGATACGCAGTATTTT.